This T cell receptor beta chain was recorded in a study of PD-1 blockade in classical Hodgkin lymphoma. J lost 9 bases, V lost 1 base, and 12 bases had no gene match. CDR1 and CDR2 (germline): MNHEY, SMNVEV (reference sequence). This CDR3 is built from 15 residues. The assay was immunoSEQ multiplex PCR, and TCRdb's table has in-frame clones only and misses some. Altogether roughly 30,000 clones are present, over 75% being singletons, with the ten largest covering over 0.5%. Time point here: cycle 4 day 1 (C4D1), after five to seven weeks of nivolumab. There was relapse after autologous stem cell transplantation in every patient, and there was variation in brentuximab vedotin exposure. CD4+ T cells were purified from thawed PBMCs by negative selection.

V usage is TRBV27 and J usage is TRBJ2-7; TRBD1 matches 7 bases. Source: CD4+ T cells from blood, taken before the fourth cycle of nivolumab. The origin of this receptor is a human donor with classical Hodgkin lymphoma. The chain's CDR3 is CASSLFWQGVLRQYF. For the CDR3, the DNA is TGTGCCAGCAGTTTATTCTGGCAGGGGGTCTTACGGCAGTACTTC.